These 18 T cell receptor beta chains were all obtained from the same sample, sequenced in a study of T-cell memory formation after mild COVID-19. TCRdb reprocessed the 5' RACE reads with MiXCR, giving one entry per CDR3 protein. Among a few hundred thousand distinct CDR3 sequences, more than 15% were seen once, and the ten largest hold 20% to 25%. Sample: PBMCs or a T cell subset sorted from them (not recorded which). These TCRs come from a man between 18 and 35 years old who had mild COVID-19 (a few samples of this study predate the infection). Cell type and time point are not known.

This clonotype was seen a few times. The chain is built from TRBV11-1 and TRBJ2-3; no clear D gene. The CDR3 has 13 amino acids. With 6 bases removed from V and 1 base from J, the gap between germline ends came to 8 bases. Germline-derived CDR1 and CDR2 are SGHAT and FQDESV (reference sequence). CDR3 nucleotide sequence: TGTGCCAGCAGGGGTAGGGGCACAGATACGCAGTATTTT. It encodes CASRGRGTDTQYF. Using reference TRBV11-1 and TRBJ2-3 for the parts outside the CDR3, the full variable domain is EAEVAQSPRYKITEKSQAVAFWCDPISGHATLYWYRQILGQGPELLVQFQDESVVDDSQLPKDRFSAERLKGVDSTLKIQPAELGDSAMYLCASRGRGTDTQYFGPGTRLTVL.

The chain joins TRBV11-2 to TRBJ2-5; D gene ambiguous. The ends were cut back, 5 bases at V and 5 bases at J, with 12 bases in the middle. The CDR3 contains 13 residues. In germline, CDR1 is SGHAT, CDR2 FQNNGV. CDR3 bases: TGTGCCAGCAGCCCCACGGTGTGGGAGACCCAGTACTTC. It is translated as CASSPTVWETQYF. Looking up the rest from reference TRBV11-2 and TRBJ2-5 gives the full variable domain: EAGVAQSPRYKIIEKRQSVAFWCNPISGHATLYWYQQILGQGPKLLIQFQNNGVVDDSQLPKDRFSAERLKGVDSTLKIQPAKLEDSAVYLCASSPTVWETQYFGPGTRLLVL.

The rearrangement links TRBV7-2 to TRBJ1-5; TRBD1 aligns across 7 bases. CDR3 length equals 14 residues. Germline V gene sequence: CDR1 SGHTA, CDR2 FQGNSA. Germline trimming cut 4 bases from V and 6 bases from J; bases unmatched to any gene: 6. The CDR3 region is CASSSLQGTQPQHF. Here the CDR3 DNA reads TGTGCCAGCAGCTCCCTACAGGGGACTCAGCCCCAGCATTTT.

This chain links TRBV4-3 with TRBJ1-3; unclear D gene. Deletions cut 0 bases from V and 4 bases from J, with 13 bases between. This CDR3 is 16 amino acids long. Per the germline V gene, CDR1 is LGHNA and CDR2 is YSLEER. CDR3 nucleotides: TGCGCCAGCAGCCAAGATCCCGCAGGATACGGAAACACCATATATTTT. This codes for CASSQDPAGYGNTIYF.

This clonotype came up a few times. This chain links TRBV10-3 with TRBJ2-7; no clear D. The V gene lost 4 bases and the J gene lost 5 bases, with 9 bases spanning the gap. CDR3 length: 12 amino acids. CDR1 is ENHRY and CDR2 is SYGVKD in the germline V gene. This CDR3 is CAISGDSNEQYV. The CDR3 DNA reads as TGTGCCATCAGTGGGGATTCCAACGAGCAGTACGTC.

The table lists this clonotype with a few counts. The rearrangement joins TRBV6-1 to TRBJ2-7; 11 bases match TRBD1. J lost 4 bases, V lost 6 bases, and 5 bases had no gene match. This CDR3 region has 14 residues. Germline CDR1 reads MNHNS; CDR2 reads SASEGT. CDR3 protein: CASSQGQGVYEQYF. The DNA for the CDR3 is TGTGCCAGCAGCCAGGGACAGGGGGTTTACGAGCAGTACTTC.

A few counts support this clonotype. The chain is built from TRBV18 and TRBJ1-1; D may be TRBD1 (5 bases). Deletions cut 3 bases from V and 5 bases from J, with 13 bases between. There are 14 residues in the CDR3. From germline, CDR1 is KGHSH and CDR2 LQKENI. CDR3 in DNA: TGTGCCAGCTCACCGGAACAGGTGGGAACTGAAGCTTTCTTT. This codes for CASSPEQVGTEAFF. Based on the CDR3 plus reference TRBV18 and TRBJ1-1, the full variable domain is NAGVMQNPRHLVRRRGQEARLRCSPMKGHSHVYWYRQLPEEGLKFMVYLQKENIIDESGMPKERFSAEFPKEGPSILRIQQVVRGDSAAYFCASSPEQVGTEAFFGQGTRLTVV.

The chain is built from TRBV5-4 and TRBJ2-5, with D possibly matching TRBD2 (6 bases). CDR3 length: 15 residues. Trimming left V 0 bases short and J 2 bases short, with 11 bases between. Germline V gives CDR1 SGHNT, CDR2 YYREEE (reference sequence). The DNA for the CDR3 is TGTGCCAGCAGCTTGGCGGAGGGCCCTCAAGAGACCCAGTACTTC. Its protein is CASSLAEGPQETQYF. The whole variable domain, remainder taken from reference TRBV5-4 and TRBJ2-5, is ETGVTQSPTHLIKTRGQQVTLRCSSQSGHNTVSWYQQALGQGPQFIFQYYREEENGRGNFPPRFSGLQFPNYSSELNVNALELDDSALYLCASSLAEGPQETQYFGPGTRLLVL.

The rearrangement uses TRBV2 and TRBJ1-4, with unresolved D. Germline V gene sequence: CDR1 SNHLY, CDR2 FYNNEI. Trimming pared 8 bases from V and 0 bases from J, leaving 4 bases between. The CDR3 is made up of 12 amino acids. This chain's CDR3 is CASGSTNEKLFF. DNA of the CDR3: TGTGCCAGCGGGTCAACTAATGAAAAACTGTTTTTT.

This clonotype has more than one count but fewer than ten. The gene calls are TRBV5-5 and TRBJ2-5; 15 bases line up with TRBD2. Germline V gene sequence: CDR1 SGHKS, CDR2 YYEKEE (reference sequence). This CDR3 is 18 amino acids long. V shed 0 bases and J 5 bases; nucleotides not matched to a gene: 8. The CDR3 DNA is TGTGCCAGCAGCTTGGCCCTTGGACTAGCGGGGGGGCAGGAGACCCAGTACTTC. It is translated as CASSLALGLAGGQETQYF.

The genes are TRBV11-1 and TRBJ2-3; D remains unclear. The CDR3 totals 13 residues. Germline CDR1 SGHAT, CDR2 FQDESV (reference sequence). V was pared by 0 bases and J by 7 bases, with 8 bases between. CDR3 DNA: TGTGCCAGCAGCTTAGCCGACCCCAATACGCAGTATTTT. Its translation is CASSLADPNTQYF.

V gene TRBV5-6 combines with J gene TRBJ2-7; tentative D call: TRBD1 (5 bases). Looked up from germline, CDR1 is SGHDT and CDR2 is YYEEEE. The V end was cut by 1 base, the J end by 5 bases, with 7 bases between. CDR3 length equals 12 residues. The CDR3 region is CASSLWGHEQYF. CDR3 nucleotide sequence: TGTGCCAGCAGCTTGTGGGGCCACGAGCAGTACTTC.

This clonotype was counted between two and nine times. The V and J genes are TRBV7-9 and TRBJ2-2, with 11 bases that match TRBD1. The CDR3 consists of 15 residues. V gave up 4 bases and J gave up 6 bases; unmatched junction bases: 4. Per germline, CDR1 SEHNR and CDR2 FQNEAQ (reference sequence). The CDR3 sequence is CASSWRTGGAGELFF. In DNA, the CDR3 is TGTGCCAGCAGCTGGAGGACAGGGGGCGCCGGGGAGCTGTTTTTT. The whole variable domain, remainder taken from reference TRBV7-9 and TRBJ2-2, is DTGVSQNPRHKITKRGQNVTFRCDPISEHNRLYWYRQTLGQGPEFLTYFQNEAQLEKSRLLSDRFSAERPKGSFSTLEIQRTEQGDSAMYLCASSWRTGGAGELFFGEGSRLTVL.

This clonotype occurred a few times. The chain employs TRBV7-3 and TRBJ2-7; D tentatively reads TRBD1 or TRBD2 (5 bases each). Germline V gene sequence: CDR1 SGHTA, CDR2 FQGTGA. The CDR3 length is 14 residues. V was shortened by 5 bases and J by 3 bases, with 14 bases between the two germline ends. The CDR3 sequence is CASSQNPGSYEQYF. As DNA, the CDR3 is TGTGCCAGCAGCCAAAACCCAGGGAGCTACGAGCAGTACTTC.

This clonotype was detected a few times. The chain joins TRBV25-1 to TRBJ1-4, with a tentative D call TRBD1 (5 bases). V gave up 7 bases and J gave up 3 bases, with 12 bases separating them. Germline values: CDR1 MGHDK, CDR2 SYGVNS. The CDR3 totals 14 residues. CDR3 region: CASTNSGPNEKLFF. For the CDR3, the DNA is TGTGCCAGCACCAACTCGGGGCCTAATGAAAAACTGTTTTTT.

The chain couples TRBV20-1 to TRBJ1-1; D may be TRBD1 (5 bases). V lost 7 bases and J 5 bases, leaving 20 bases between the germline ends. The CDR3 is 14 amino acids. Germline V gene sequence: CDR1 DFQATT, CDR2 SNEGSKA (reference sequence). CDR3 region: CSGRDGGQWTEAFF. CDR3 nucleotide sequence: TGCAGTGGCAGGGACGGCGGCCAATGGACTGAAGCTTTCTTT.

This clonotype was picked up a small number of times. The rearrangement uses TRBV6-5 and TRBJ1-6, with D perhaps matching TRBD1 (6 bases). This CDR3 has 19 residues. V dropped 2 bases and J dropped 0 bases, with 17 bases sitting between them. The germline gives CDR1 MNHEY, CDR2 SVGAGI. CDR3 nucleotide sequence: TGTGCCAGCAGTTACCGGGGCGGGGGGCCCAGCTCCTATAATTCACCCCTCCACTTT. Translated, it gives CASSYRGGGPSSYNSPLHF.

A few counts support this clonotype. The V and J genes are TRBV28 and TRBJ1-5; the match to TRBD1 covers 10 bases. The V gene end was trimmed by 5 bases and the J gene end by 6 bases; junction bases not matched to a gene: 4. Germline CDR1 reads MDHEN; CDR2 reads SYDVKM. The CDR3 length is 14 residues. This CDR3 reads CASSPGQGTQPQHF. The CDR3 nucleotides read TGTGCCAGCAGTCCGGGACAGGGGACTCAGCCCCAGCATTTT.